This TCR beta chain is from a study of human T cells and chemical hapten exposure. This clonotype has at least ten counts. Time point indicated: patch test 2, 6 weeks after DPC sensitization. Treatment meaning: therapeutic diphenylcyclopropenone sensitization with weekly scalp DPC. TCRdb ran MiXCR on the RACE reads and lists one entry per CDR3 protein. This table holds fewer than 150,000 distinct CDR3 sequences, approximately 12% found once. The TCR sequence derives from a woman in her forties or fifties with alopecia areata. Some clones in this sample may be carry-over from other donors' samples. Sequenced material: whole blood, taken in connection with sensitization to the hapten diphenylcyclopropenone (DPC).

The CDR3 DNA is TGTGCCAGCAGCCGCGGGACAGGAGAGACCCAGTACTTC. This gives the protein CASSRGTGETQYF. The rearrangement uses TRBV7-6 and TRBJ2-5; TRBD1 matches 8 bases. J was trimmed by 4 bases and V by 5 bases; bases with no gene match: 3. The length of the CDR3 is 13 residues. The germline V gene has CDR1 SGHVS and CDR2 FNYEAQ.